This TCR beta chain was documented in a study of blood T cell repertoires in COVID-19. Study at large: Spain, Italy and the United States supplied samples that represented acute and convalescent COVID-19.

TCRdb's copy holds only in-frame clones and misses some; the assay was immunoSEQ multiplex PCR. In the table there are 75,000 to 95,000 clones, 88% of which are singletons. Trimming took 4 bases from V and 7 from J; bases not matched to a gene: 11. This CDR3 spans 17 amino acids. The germline V gene has CDR1 SGHDT and CDR2 YYEEEE. This chain links TRBV5-6 with TRBJ1-6; TRBD1 aligns across 10 bases. The sequenced sample was peripheral blood. This sequence originates from a human donor in a cohort sampled during active COVID-19. The CDR3 DNA is TGTGCCAGCAGCGCGGCCGGGACAGGGGACCCCAATTCACCCCTCCACTTT. It yields the protein CASSAAGTGDPNSPLHF.